Shown below are 32 T cell receptor beta chains from a single sample sequenced in a study of OX40 agonist ivuxolimab in advanced cancers. Clones were sequenced by immunoSEQ multiplex PCR, and TCRdb holds only the in-frame ones, with some missing. The data contain about 72,000 clones, approximately 86% of them singletons. The sample in question was CD4+ or CD8+ T cells sorted from blood, obtained in a trial of the OX40 agonist ivuxolimab. The receptors here all came from an adult with an advanced solid tumor such as melanoma, head and neck, liver or kidney cancer.

V gene TRBV6-1 combines with J gene TRBJ1-3; tentative D call: TRBD1 (5 bases). V was pared by 8 bases and J by 0 bases, with 17 bases between. Germline V CDR1 and CDR2: MNHNS, SASEGT. The CDR3 extends over 16 amino acids. The DNA of the CDR3 is TGTGCCAGCGGTGGAGACGGGACCATCTCTGGAAACACCATATATTTT. This gives the protein CASGGDGTISGNTIYF.

The CDR3 DNA reads as TGTGCCAGCAGCAGGACTAGCGGGACAGACAATGAGCAGTTCTTC. It codes for CASSRTSGTDNEQFF. This chain connects TRBV9 to TRBJ2-1; 12 positions match TRBD2. The CDR3 runs to 15 residues. Germline-derived CDR1 and CDR2 are SGDLS and YYNGEE. V lost 4 bases, J lost 5 bases, and 4 bases stayed unmatched.

To note about this clone: At one end, the junction sequence differs from germline, possibly due to a read error. The rearrangement joins TRBV7-7 to TRBJ2-5, with 7 bases matching TRBD1. CDR3 length: 14 amino acids. CDR1 and CDR2 (germline): SSHAT, FNYEAQ (reference sequence). The CDR3 DNA reads TGTGCTAGCAGCTTCGGGACAGTACAAGAGACCCAGTACTTC. The encoded protein is CASSFGTVQETQYF.

This clone was recorded only once. V is TRBV28 and J is TRBJ2-5; the D is unclear. V lost 2 bases, J lost 9 bases, and 10 bases lay in between. The CDR3 has 12 amino acids. Germline V gene sequence: CDR1 MDHEN, CDR2 SYDVKM. CDR3 bases: TGTGCCAGCAGTTTACTAAACTTGGCCCAGTACTTC. The encoded protein is CASSLLNLAQYF.

This rearrangement joins TRBV10-2 to TRBJ1-1; TRBD1 agrees at 7 bases. The CDR3 is 14 amino acids. V shed 3 bases and J 10 bases; nucleotides not matched to a gene: 11. Germline-derived CDR1 and CDR2 are WSHSY and SAAADI. The CDR3 sequence is CASSDSGTAVGAFF. CDR3 nucleotides: TGCGCCAGCAGTGATTCCGGGACAGCCGTCGGAGCTTTCTTT.

The rearrangement joins TRBV6-1 to TRBJ2-5, with 7 bases matching TRBD1. This CDR3 spans 13 amino acids. Trimming cost V 6 bases and J 7 bases; bases outside gene matches: 8. Germline lookup yields CDR1 MNHNS and CDR2 SASEGT. The CDR3 sequence: CASSTGDFGTQYF. CDR3 sequence (DNA): TGTGCCAGCAGCACAGGGGATTTTGGGACCCAGTACTTC.

This chain joins TRBV28 and TRBJ2-1, with D uncertain. Germline values: CDR1 MDHEN, CDR2 SYDVKM. The CDR3 is 13 residues long. The ends were cut back, 5 bases at V and 0 bases at J, with 5 bases in the middle. CDR3 sequence reads: CASSPPSYNEQFF. For the CDR3, the DNA is TGTGCCAGCAGTCCCCCCTCCTACAATGAGCAGTTCTTC. The full variable domain, with the rest looked up from reference TRBV28 and TRBJ2-1, is DVKVTQSSRYLVKRTGEKVFLECVQDMDHENMFWYRQDPGLGLRLIYFSYDVKMKEKGDIPEGYSVSREKKERFSLILESASTNQTSMYLCASSPPSYNEQFFGPGTRLTVL.

In this sample, this clone turned up a few times. This chain uses TRBV28 with TRBJ1-5, with TRBD1 matching 9 bases. CDR3 size: 16 residues. With 5 bases clipped from V and 4 bases from J, the junction kept 9 bases outside the gene matches. Germline CDR1 MDHEN, CDR2 SYDVKM. The CDR3 nucleotides read TGTGCCAGCAGTATGGACAGGGGCTACGCGAATCAGCCCCAGCATTTT. Translating it yields CASSMDRGYANQPQHF.

In its sample, this clone was seen once. The gene calls are TRBV29-1 and TRBJ2-5; possible D gene TRBD1, 6 bases. The V gene lost 5 bases and the J gene lost 5 bases, with 21 bases spanning the gap. This CDR3 has 15 residues. Germline assignment: CDR1 SQVTM and CDR2 ANQGSEA. The CDR3, as DNA: TGCAGCGTTCAAACACATTCCAGGGGAAGCGAGACCCAGTACTTC. This encodes CSVQTHSRGSETQYF.

This clone was seen a single time. This rearrangement joins TRBV19 to TRBJ2-5, with D possibly being TRBD1 (6 bases). The CDR3 is 15 amino acids. Germline loops: CDR1 LNHDA, CDR2 SQIVND (reference sequence). V was trimmed by 3 bases and J by 3 bases, leaving 14 bases between them. The CDR3 loop is CASSIGVGGKETQYF. CDR3 DNA sequence: TGTGCCAGTAGTATTGGGGTTGGGGGCAAAGAGACCCAGTACTTC.

The genes are TRBV9 and TRBJ2-1; either TRBD1 or TRBD2 may fit D (5 bases each). V shed 4 bases and J shed 7 bases, with 18 bases lying between them. The germline CDR1 and CDR2 sequences are SGDLS and YYNGEE. The length of the CDR3 is 15 residues. CDR3 in amino acids: CASSLRTGAENEQFF. CDR3 DNA: TGTGCCAGCAGCCTCAGGACTGGGGCTGAGAATGAGCAGTTCTTC.

The chain has TRBV5-1 and TRBJ1-1; D uncertain. Germline CDR1 reads SGHRS; CDR2 reads YFSETQ. There are 11 residues in the CDR3. Trimming took 1 base from V and 11 from J, leaving 9 bases between them. The CDR3 DNA follows: TGCGCCAGCAGCTTGAAAGCGTCGGCTTTCTTT. Amino acids: CASSLKASAFF.

The chain is built from TRBV7-8 and TRBJ2-3; D is ambiguous. Looked up from germline, CDR1 is SGHVS and CDR2 is FQNEAQ. The CDR3 is 14 residues long. V was shortened by 1 base and J by 4 bases, with 9 bases between the two germline ends. CDR3 in amino acids: CASSLGIGSDTQYF. DNA of the CDR3: TGTGCCAGCAGCTTAGGGATAGGCTCAGATACGCAGTATTTT.

The chain combines TRBV6-1 with TRBJ2-7, with D perhaps matching TRBD1 or TRBD2 (5 bases each). V gave up 5 bases and J gave up 2 bases, with 10 bases separating them. CDR3 size: 13 residues. Germline loops: CDR1 MNHNS, CDR2 SASEGT. CDR3 residues: CASSLRDPYEQYF. The CDR3 DNA reads as TGTGCCAGCAGTCTCCGGGACCCCTACGAGCAGTACTTC.

This clone was counted once. This chain connects TRBV28 to TRBJ1-4; D unresolved. The CDR3 covers 17 residues. CDR1 and CDR2 (germline): MDHEN, SYDVKM. V was pared by 1 base and J by 0 bases, with 12 bases between. CDR3 sequence: CASSLSADTSTNEKLFF. CDR3 nucleotide sequence: TGTGCCAGCAGTTTATCCGCCGACACTTCAACTAATGAAAAACTGTTTTTT. Based on the CDR3 plus reference TRBV28 and TRBJ1-4, the full variable domain is DVKVTQSSRYLVKRTGEKVFLECVQDMDHENMFWYRQDPGLGLRLIYFSYDVKMKEKGDIPEGYSVSREKKERFSLILESASTNQTSMYLCASSLSADTSTNEKLFFGSGTQLSVL.

The V gene is TRBV28, the J gene TRBJ2-2; TRBD2 matches 7 bases. This CDR3 is 14 amino acids long. The V and J ends lost 4 bases and 7 bases, in that order; junction bases with no gene match: 6. Per the germline V gene, CDR1 is MDHEN and CDR2 is SYDVKM. CDR3 DNA sequence: TGTGCCAGCAGTTCCCCCGGGAGGAGCGGGGAGCTGTTTTTT. Amino acids: CASSSPGRSGELFF.

The chain links TRBV7-3 to TRBJ2-2; possibly TRBD1 for D (5 bases). There are 14 residues in the CDR3. The germline V gene encodes CDR1 SGHTA and CDR2 FQGTGA. V was shortened by 2 bases and J by 5 bases, with 9 bases between the two germline ends. The CDR3 loop reads CASSLFQGTGELFF. CDR3 DNA: TGTGCCAGCAGCTTATTCCAGGGTACCGGGGAGCTGTTTTTT. The full variable domain, its missing parts supplied by reference TRBV7-3 and TRBJ2-2, is GAGVSQTPSNKVTEKGKYVELRCDPISGHTALYWYRQSLGQGPEFLIYFQGTGAADDSGLPNDRFFAVRPEGSVSTLKIQRTERGDSAVYLCASSLFQGTGELFFGEGSRLTVL.

The V call is TRBV11-2, the J call TRBJ1-1; D call uncertain. Trimming removed 5 bases at V and 4 bases at J, with 8 bases between. The CDR3 is 12 amino acids. Per germline, CDR1 SGHAT and CDR2 FQNNGV. The CDR3 sequence is CASSPSGTEAFF. DNA for the CDR3: TGTGCCAGCAGCCCCAGTGGCACTGAAGCTTTCTTT.

The rearrangement joins TRBV7-3 to TRBJ1-3, with no clear D. V was pared by 1 base and J by 0 bases, with 7 bases between. CDR3 size: 15 residues. Germline CDR1 SGHTA, CDR2 FQGTGA. DNA for the CDR3: TGTGCCAGCAGCTTAAGAGGGAACTCTGGAAACACCATATATTTT. Its translation is CASSLRGNSGNTIYF. The full variable domain, completed using reference TRBV7-3 and TRBJ1-3, is GAGVSQTPSNKVTEKGKYVELRCDPISGHTALYWYRQSLGQGPEFLIYFQGTGAADDSGLPNDRFFAVRPEGSVSTLKIQRTERGDSAVYLCASSLRGNSGNTIYFGEGSWLTVV.

The chain couples TRBV6-1 to TRBJ1-4; maybe TRBD1 (5 bases). V shed 10 bases and J shed 7 bases, with 19 bases lying between them. The CDR3 is made up of 14 amino acids. Germline V gives CDR1 MNHNS, CDR2 SASEGT. The CDR3: CATGHLGNGEKLFF. In DNA, the CDR3 is TGTGCCACTGGACACCTGGGGAACGGTGAAAAACTGTTTTTT.

This clone occurred a few times. CDR3 nucleotides: TGTGCCAGCAGAGACAAGAACACCGGGGAGCTGTTTTTT. The encoded protein is CASRDKNTGELFF. The V call is TRBV6-4, the J call TRBJ2-2; no definite D call. V was clipped by 6 bases and J by 1 base, with 6 bases between them. The CDR3 runs to 13 residues. Germline V gives CDR1 MRHNA, CDR2 SNTAGT.

The rearrangement links TRBV6-1 to TRBJ2-1; 7 bases align to TRBD1. The trim removed 6 bases at V and 5 bases at J, leaving 7 bases unmatched. There are 14 residues in the CDR3. Germline CDR1 reads MNHNS; CDR2 reads SASEGT. This chain's CDR3 is CASRAPTGNNEQFF. CDR3 nucleotide sequence: TGTGCCAGCAGAGCGCCGACAGGGAACAATGAGCAGTTCTTC.

A single count supports this clone. The J gene is TRBJ1-2, the V gene TRBV5-1; 7 bases are shared with TRBD1. The CDR3 loop spans 15 amino acids. V lost 2 bases to trimming and J lost 4 bases; unmatched junction nucleotides: 8. Germline V gene lookup returns CDR1 SGHRS and CDR2 YFSETQ. The CDR3 spells CASSFGGGRGYGYTF. CDR3 DNA: TGCGCCAGCAGCTTCGGAGGGGGCAGGGGCTATGGCTACACCTTC.

The chain links TRBV9 to TRBJ2-5; a possible D gene is TRBD2 (6 bases). Germline V gene lookup returns CDR1 SGDLS and CDR2 YYNGEE. This CDR3 region has 13 residues. The V and J ends lost 7 bases and 2 bases respectively, with 12 bases between them. CDR3 amino acids: CASRRAGQETQYF. CDR3 sequence (DNA): TGTGCCAGCCGGCGGGCGGGACAAGAGACCCAGTACTTC.

The rearrangement joins TRBV6-1 to TRBJ1-1; no reliable D call. The V gene lost 7 bases and the J gene lost 1 base, with 13 bases spanning the gap. The length of the CDR3 is 14 residues. In germline, CDR1 is MNHNS, CDR2 SASEGT. CDR3 coding DNA: TGTGCCAGCAATCTAGGGAGTGGGAACACTGAAGCTTTCTTT. Translated: CASNLGSGNTEAFF.

J is TRBJ1-5 and V is TRBV18; a weak D match, TRBD1 (6 bases). This CDR3 has 15 amino acids. Germline lookup yields CDR1 KGHSH and CDR2 LQKENI. V was cut by 6 bases and J by 3 bases, with 15 bases left in between. CDR3 nucleotide sequence: TGTGCCAGCTCGACCGGGGCAGGGGCCAATCAGCCCCAGCATTTT. Translating it yields CASSTGAGANQPQHF.

The V call is TRBV29-1, the J call TRBJ2-2; maybe TRBD2 (5 bases). Germline V gene data show CDR1 as SQVTM and CDR2 as ANQGSEA. This CDR3 is built from 16 residues. Trimming left V 1 base short and J 7 bases short, with 19 bases between. As DNA, the CDR3 is TGCAGCGTTGAAGTTGGAGGAAGACACCATAGCGGGGAGCTGTTTTTT. This encodes CSVEVGGRHHSGELFF.

The chain carries TRBV6-6 and TRBJ2-1, with unresolved D. Germline V lookup: CDR1 MNHNY, CDR2 SVGAGI (reference sequence). The V end lost 5 bases, the J end lost 0 bases, and 8 bases lay between the germline ends. The CDR3 contains 14 residues. The CDR3 bases are TGTGCCAGCAGTCAACCTAGCTCCTACAATGAGCAGTTCTTC. The encoded protein is CASSQPSSYNEQFF.

This chain joins TRBV2 and TRBJ2-7; 8 nucleotides agree with TRBD1. Germline V lookup: CDR1 SNHLY, CDR2 FYNNEI. The CDR3 sequence is 16 residues long. With 6 bases clipped from V and 6 bases from J, the junction kept 16 bases outside the gene matches. The CDR3 protein is CASRYQLGQGSGEQYF. In DNA, the CDR3 is TGTGCCAGCAGATATCAGCTAGGACAGGGCTCCGGCGAGCAGTACTTC.

The rearrangement joins TRBV7-2 to TRBJ1-4, with 8 nucleotides matching TRBD1. With V trimmed by 5 bases and J by 4 bases, 3 bases remained unmatched. The germline CDR1 and CDR2 sequences are SGHTA and FQGNSA. There are 14 residues in the CDR3. This CDR3 is CASSRDRFNEKLFF. CDR3 nucleotide sequence: TGTGCCAGCAGCCGGGACAGGTTTAATGAAAAACTGTTTTTT.

This chain links TRBV5-1 with TRBJ2-1; weak D call: TRBD1 (6 bases). V lost 5 bases to trimming and J lost 4 bases, with 10 bases between them. Per germline, CDR1 SGHRS and CDR2 YFSETQ. The length of the CDR3 is 13 residues. CDR3 protein: CASRQGSYNEQFF. CDR3 bases: TGCGCCAGCAGGCAGGGGTCGTACAATGAGCAGTTCTTC.

V is TRBV11-3 and J is TRBJ2-5; 8 nucleotides match TRBD2. CDR3 length: 14 residues. Germline-derived CDR1 and CDR2 are SGHNT and YENEEA. V was clipped by 4 bases and J by 3 bases; unmatched bases: 4. The CDR3 DNA reads TGTGCCAGCAGCTCGACTAGCGCAGAAGAGACCCAGTACTTC. Its translation: CASSSTSAEETQYF.